A single TCR beta chain is shown here with its context. What it recognizes is unknown. The record originates from a study of blood T cells in healthy people across ages. Study-wide points: Age brought a roughly linear fall in TCR beta diversity measured per million T cells.

The use of a sample-barcoded 5' primer and a J-beta primer mix characterized a second PCR of about 7 to 12 cycles. In TCRdb, the 5' RACE reads were re-called with MiXCR into one record per CDR3 protein. The repertoire holds almost 1 million distinct CDR3 sequences, roughly 47% seen once, with 20% to 25% in the top ten. Sequenced: blood. The sequence was collected from a woman in her fifties or sixties in good health.

CDR3 amino acids: CSAQGPGELFF. The CDR3, as DNA: TGCAGCGCTCAGGGTCCCGGGGAGCTGTTTTTT. The chain recombines TRBV29-1 with TRBJ2-2, with D possibly matching TRBD1 (5 bases). The V end was cut by 7 bases, the J end by 6 bases, with 9 bases between. Germline V gene sequence: CDR1 SQVTM, CDR2 ANQGSEA. This CDR3 is built from 11 residues.